These 23 T cell receptor beta chains were sequenced from one sample in a study of T cells after yellow fever vaccination. TCRdb re-called the 5' RACE reads with MiXCR, one entry per CDR3 protein. The profile shows roughly 500,000 distinct CDR3 sequences, roughly a fifth of them singletons. This material consisted of PBMCs, taken 15 days after the yellow fever booster vaccination. The source is a man aged 25 to 45 who received the YFV17D yellow fever vaccine.

This clonotype was observed a handful of times. The chain links TRBV20-1 to TRBJ2-3, with 9 bases fitting TRBD1. Trimming removed 3 bases from V and 8 bases from J; junction bases left unmatched: 9. Germline-derived CDR1 and CDR2 are DFQATT and SNEGSKA (reference sequence). The CDR3 is made up of 14 amino acids. The CDR3 is CSARGDRVVGTQYF. The CDR3, as DNA: TGCAGTGCTAGGGGGGACAGGGTAGTAGGTACGCAGTATTTT.

The chain uses TRBV20-1 and TRBJ1-6; D uncertain. Trimming stripped 5 bases from V and 7 bases from J, with 9 bases between. CDR1 and CDR2 (germline): DFQATT, SNEGSKA (reference sequence). The CDR3 sequence is 12 residues long. The CDR3 nucleotides are TGCAGTGCTGGGAGAGGGAATTCACCCCTCCACTTT. Its protein is CSAGRGNSPLHF.

The V gene is TRBV7-6, the J gene TRBJ2-2; possibly TRBD1 for D (5 bases). Trimming left V 7 bases short and J 0 bases short, with 12 bases between. This CDR3 has 15 residues. Germline V lookup: CDR1 SGHVS, CDR2 FNYEAQ. CDR3 in amino acids: CASTGASANTGELFF. The CDR3 DNA is TGTGCCAGCACTGGGGCGTCTGCGAACACCGGGGAGCTGTTTTTT. Full variable domain (rest looked up from reference TRBV7-6 and TRBJ2-2): GAGVSQSPRYKVTKRGQDVALRCDPISGHVSLYWYRQALGQGPEFLTYFNYEAQQDKSGLPNDRFSAERPEGSISTLTIQRTEQRDSAMYRCASTGASANTGELFFGEGSRLTVL.

The CDR3 sequence is CASSEPQGRETQYF. The CDR3 DNA is TGTGCCAGCAGTGAACCACAGGGTAGAGAGACCCAGTACTTC. The J gene is TRBJ2-5, the V gene TRBV25-1; tentative D call: TRBD1 (6 bases). The CDR3 is 14 residues long. Trimming cost V 2 bases and J 4 bases, with 11 bases left between them. Germline CDR1 reads MGHDK; CDR2 reads SYGVNS.

This clonotype was detected only a few times. The chain recombines TRBV7-3 with TRBJ2-2; D call uncertain. With 1 base removed from V and 2 bases from J, the gap between germline ends came to 8 bases. Germline V gene sequence: CDR1 SGHTA, CDR2 FQGTGA. This CDR3 is 15 amino acids long. CDR3 residues: CASSLIGPNTGELFF. DNA for the CDR3: TGTGCCAGCAGCTTAATCGGGCCTAACACCGGGGAGCTGTTTTTT. Filled out from reference TRBV7-3 and TRBJ2-2, the complete variable domain reads GAGVSQTPSNKVTEKGKYVELRCDPISGHTALYWYRQSLGQGPEFLIYFQGTGAADDSGLPNDRFFAVRPEGSVSTLKIQRTERGDSAVYLCASSLIGPNTGELFFGEGSRLTVL.

This clonotype was seen a handful of times. The V gene is TRBV6-2 or TRBV6-3, the J gene TRBJ2-1; possibly TRBD1 for D (5 bases). Germline CDR1 is MNHEY and CDR2 is SVGEGT. V was pared by 4 bases and J by 3 bases, with 22 bases between. The CDR3 is 18 residues long. CDR3 nucleotides: TGTGCCAGCAGTTTCCCACCGCCTGCACAGGCCCTCTACAATGAGCAGTTCTTC. Residues: CASSFPPPAQALYNEQFF.

The chain recombines TRBV20-1 with TRBJ1-4; D perhaps matches TRBD1 (6 bases). Germline lookup yields CDR1 DFQATT and CDR2 SNEGSKA (reference sequence). The CDR3 runs 14 residues. The V end lost 3 bases, the J end lost 6 bases, and 14 bases lay between the germline ends. CDR3 residues: CSASRRGRDEKLFF. CDR3 nucleotide sequence: TGCAGTGCTAGTCGCAGGGGAAGGGATGAAAAACTGTTTTTT.

In its sample, this clonotype was seen many times. This chain links TRBV6-2 or TRBV6-3 with TRBJ2-7; perhaps TRBD2 as D (6 bases). The germline V gene encodes CDR1 MNHEY and CDR2 SVGEGT. The CDR3 sequence is 12 residues long. With 6 bases removed from V and 0 bases from J, the gap between germline ends came to 6 bases. CDR3 sequence: CASRLASYEQYF. The CDR3 DNA follows: TGTGCCAGCAGACTAGCCTCCTACGAGCAGTACTTC.

The rearrangement uses TRBV7-8 and TRBJ2-5; possibly TRBD1 for D (5 bases). The CDR3 is 14 residues long. The germline V gene has CDR1 SGHVS and CDR2 FQNEAQ. Trimming left V 3 bases short and J 7 bases short, with 15 bases between. The chain's CDR3 is CASSLRLGVGTQYF. Written as DNA, the CDR3 is TGTGCCAGCAGCTTGCGTTTAGGGGTTGGGACCCAGTACTTC.

This clonotype was seen only once. V usage is TRBV20-1 and J usage is TRBJ2-3; 8 nucleotides align to TRBD2. In germline, CDR1 is DFQATT, CDR2 SNEGSKA (reference sequence). The CDR3 consists of 14 residues. After removal of 4 bases from V and 0 bases from J, the junction contained 3 bases not matched to a gene. CDR3 in DNA: TGCAGTGCTACGCGGGAGGCAAGCACAGATACGCAGTATTTT. Translation gives CSATREASTDTQYF.

V gene TRBV19 combines with J gene TRBJ2-1; perhaps D is TRBD1 or TRBD2 (6 bases each). V was trimmed by 5 bases and J by 10 bases, leaving 18 bases between them. Looked up from germline, CDR1 is LNHDA and CDR2 is SQIVND (reference sequence). The CDR3 contains 14 residues. CDR3 nucleotides: TGTGCCAGTAGTGTATGGGGGCCTAGCGACGAGCAGTTCTTC. Its translation is CASSVWGPSDEQFF.

This clonotype has more than one count but fewer than ten. The chain links TRBV9 to TRBJ2-7, with 9 bases fitting TRBD1. Germline loops: CDR1 SGDLS, CDR2 YYNGEE. Germline trimming cut 3 bases from V and 6 bases from J; bases unmatched to any gene: 7. The CDR3 sequence is 14 residues long. The CDR3 reads CASSARTGVPEQYF. The CDR3 bases are TGTGCCAGCAGCGCCCGGACAGGGGTGCCCGAGCAGTACTTC.

This clonotype was found once. The rearrangement uses TRBV20-1 and TRBJ2-3, with TRBD2 matching over 8 bases. CDR1 DFQATT and CDR2 SNEGSKA come from the germline V gene (reference sequence). There are 16 residues in the CDR3. With 6 bases clipped from V and 2 bases from J, the junction kept 13 bases outside the gene matches. This chain's CDR3 is CSATNREGQNTDTQYF. The CDR3, as DNA: TGCAGTGCCACTAACCGGGAGGGGCAAAACACAGATACGCAGTATTTT.

This clonotype was observed a few times. The V and J genes are TRBV7-9 and TRBJ1-1; no reliable D call. Trimming removed 3 bases from V and 1 base from J, with 30 bases in between. Germline V gene sequence: CDR1 SEHNR, CDR2 FQNEAQ (reference sequence). The CDR3 spans 21 residues. CDR3 region: CASSFNPSNRQSSRQNTEAFF. The CDR3, as DNA: TGTGCCAGCAGCTTTAACCCATCCAATCGACAATCCTCGAGGCAGAACACTGAAGCTTTCTTT.

This clonotype occurred a few times. The chain recombines TRBV11-2 with TRBJ2-1; a weak D match, TRBD2 (5 bases). Germline-derived CDR1 and CDR2 are SGHAT and FQNNGV. Trimming took 3 bases from V and 6 from J, leaving 15 bases between them. The CDR3 loop spans 15 amino acids. The CDR3 DNA sequence: TGTGCCAGCAGCTTTTTAGGTCAAACTAGCAATGAGCAGTTCTTC. Residues: CASSFLGQTSNEQFF.

This clonotype was recorded a few times. This rearrangement joins TRBV30 to TRBJ2-3; TRBD2 matches at 14 bases. V was clipped by 8 bases and J by 6 bases; unmatched bases: 7. The V gene's germline CDR1 is GTSNPN and CDR2 SVGIG (reference sequence). The length of the CDR3 is 14 residues. CDR3 amino acids: CARGLAGGTDTQYF. The CDR3, as DNA: TGTGCCCGCGGACTAGCGGGAGGAACGGATACGCAGTATTTT.

This clonotype was counted only a few times. The chain joins TRBV12-3 or TRBV12-4 to TRBJ2-5, with 7 positions matching TRBD2. The CDR3 consists of 16 residues. After removal of 2 bases from V and 4 bases from J, the junction contained 10 bases not matched to a gene. CDR3 amino acids: CASSLSGAGEGETQYF. CDR3 DNA sequence: TGTGCCAGCAGTTTAAGCGGCGCGGGGGAGGGAGAGACCCAGTACTTC.

V and J are TRBV29-1 and TRBJ2-3, with 7 bases lining up with TRBD2. This CDR3 is 13 amino acids long. J gave up 2 bases and V 6 bases, and 5 bases lay outside the gene matches. Germline loops: CDR1 SQVTM, CDR2 ANQGSEA. CDR3 sequence: CSVTGTTTDTQYF. CDR3 bases: TGCAGCGTAACCGGGACTACCACAGATACGCAGTATTTT.

This clonotype was observed a single time. This rearrangement joins TRBV7-2 to TRBJ2-2; D tentatively reads TRBD1 or TRBD2 (5 bases each). Germline V gene data show CDR1 as SGHTA and CDR2 as FQGNSA. The CDR3 sequence is 16 residues long. With 5 bases removed from V and 1 base from J, the gap between germline ends came to 14 bases. The CDR3 bases are TGTGCCAGCAGCAGTTTAGGGACCGTGAACACCGGGGAGCTGTTTTTT. This translates into CASSSLGTVNTGELFF.

The V gene is TRBV20-1, the J gene TRBJ2-4, with 10 bases lining up with TRBD2. CDR1 and CDR2 (germline): DFQATT, SNEGSKA (reference sequence). CDR3 length: 16 residues. V was clipped by 3 bases and J by 4 bases; unmatched bases: 9. This CDR3 is CSARTPAGGGKNIQYF. The DNA of the CDR3 is TGCAGTGCTAGGACCCCAGCGGGAGGGGGAAAAAACATTCAGTACTTC.

The CDR3 DNA follows: TGTGCCAGCAGCCTCGAAAGGGGATTTAACTATGGCTACACCTTC. Translating it yields CASSLERGFNYGYTF. The rearrangement links TRBV7-9 to TRBJ1-2; possibly TRBD1 for D (5 bases). This CDR3 is 15 amino acids long. V gave up 5 bases and J gave up 1 base, with 14 bases separating them. Per the germline V gene, CDR1 is SEHNR and CDR2 is FQNEAQ (reference sequence).

This clonotype was seen a handful of times. This sequence joins TRBV5-5 and TRBJ2-5; D may be TRBD1 or TRBD2 (5 bases each). Germline CDR1 and CDR2: SGHKS and YYEKEE (reference sequence). The length of the CDR3 is 17 residues. V lost 3 bases, J lost 4 bases, and 22 bases lay in between. The CDR3 DNA reads TGTGCCAGCAGCTCGACCCCCCCGGGGCTGATGGGAGAGACCCAGTACTTC. Protein: CASSSTPPGLMGETQYF. The whole variable domain, remainder taken from reference TRBV5-5 and TRBJ2-5, is DAGVTQSPTHLIKTRGQQVTLRCSPISGHKSVSWYQQVLGQGPQFIFQYYEKEERGRGNFPDRFSARQFPNYSSELNVNALLLGDSALYLCASSSTPPGLMGETQYFGPGTRLLVL.

This clonotype was seen only a few times. The V call is TRBV4-3, the J call TRBJ2-1, with 11 bases that match TRBD2. The CDR3 loop spans 16 amino acids. V lost 3 bases and J lost 4; bases outside the gene matches: 5. The germline gives CDR1 LGHNA, CDR2 YSLEER. The CDR3 spells CASSQTTSGIYNEQFF. The CDR3 DNA sequence: TGCGCCAGCAGCCAGACGACTAGCGGGATATACAATGAGCAGTTCTTC.